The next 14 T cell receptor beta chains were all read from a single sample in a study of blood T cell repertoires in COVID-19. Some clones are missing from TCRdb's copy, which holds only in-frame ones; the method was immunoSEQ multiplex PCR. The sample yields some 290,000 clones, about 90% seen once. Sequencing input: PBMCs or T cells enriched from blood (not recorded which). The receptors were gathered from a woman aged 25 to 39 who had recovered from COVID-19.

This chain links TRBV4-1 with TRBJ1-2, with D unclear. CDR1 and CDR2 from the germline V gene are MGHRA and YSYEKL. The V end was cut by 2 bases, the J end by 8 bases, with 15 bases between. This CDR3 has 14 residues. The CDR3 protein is CASSQSIVYPGYTF. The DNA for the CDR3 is TGCGCCAGCAGCCAATCCATAGTGTACCCAGGCTACACCTTC.

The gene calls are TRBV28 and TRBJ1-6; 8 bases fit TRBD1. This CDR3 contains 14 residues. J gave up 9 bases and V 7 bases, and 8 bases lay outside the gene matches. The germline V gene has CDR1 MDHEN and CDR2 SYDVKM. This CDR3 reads CASTRQGKSSPLHF. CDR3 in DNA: TGTGCCAGCACCCGACAGGGGAAATCTTCACCCCTCCACTTT.

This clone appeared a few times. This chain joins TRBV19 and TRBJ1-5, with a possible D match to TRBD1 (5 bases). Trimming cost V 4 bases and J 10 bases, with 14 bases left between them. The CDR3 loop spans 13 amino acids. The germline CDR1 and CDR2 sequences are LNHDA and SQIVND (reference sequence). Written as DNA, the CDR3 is TGTGCCAGTAGTACCACAGGCATAGGACCCCAGCATTTT. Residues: CASSTTGIGPQHF.

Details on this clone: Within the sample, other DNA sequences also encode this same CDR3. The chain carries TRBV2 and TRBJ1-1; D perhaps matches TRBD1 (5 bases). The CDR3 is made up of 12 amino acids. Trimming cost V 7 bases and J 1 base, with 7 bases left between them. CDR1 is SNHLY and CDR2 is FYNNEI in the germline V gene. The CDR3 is CASIRGNTEAFF. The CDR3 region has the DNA TGTGCCAGCATTAGGGGGAACACTGAAGCTTTCTTT.

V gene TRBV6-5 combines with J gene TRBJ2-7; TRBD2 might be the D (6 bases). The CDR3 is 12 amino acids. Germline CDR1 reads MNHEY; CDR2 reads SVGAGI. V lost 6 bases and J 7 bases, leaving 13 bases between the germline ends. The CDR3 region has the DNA TGTGCCAGCAGCCAGACTAGTTGGGAGCAGTACTTC. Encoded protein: CASSQTSWEQYF.

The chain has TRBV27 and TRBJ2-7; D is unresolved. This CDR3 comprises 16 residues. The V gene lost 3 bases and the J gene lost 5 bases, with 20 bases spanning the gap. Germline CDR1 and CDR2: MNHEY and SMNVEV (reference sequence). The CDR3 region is CASSFMPSSLPDEQYF. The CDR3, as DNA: TGTGCCAGCAGTTTCATGCCCTCTTCACTACCGGACGAGCAGTACTTC.

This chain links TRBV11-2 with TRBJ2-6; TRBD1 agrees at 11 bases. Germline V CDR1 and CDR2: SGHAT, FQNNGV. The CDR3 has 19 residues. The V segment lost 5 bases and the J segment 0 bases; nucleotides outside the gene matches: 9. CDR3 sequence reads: CASSQRTGTGGSGANVLTF. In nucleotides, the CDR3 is TGTGCCAGCAGCCAAAGGACCGGGACAGGGGGCTCTGGGGCCAACGTCCTGACTTTC.

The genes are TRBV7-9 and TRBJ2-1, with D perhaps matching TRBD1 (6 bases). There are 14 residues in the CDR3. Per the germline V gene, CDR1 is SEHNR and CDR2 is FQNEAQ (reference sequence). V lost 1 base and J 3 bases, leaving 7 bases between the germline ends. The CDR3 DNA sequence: TGTGCCAGCAGCTTAGGACAGGTCTACAATGAGCAGTTCTTC. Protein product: CASSLGQVYNEQFF. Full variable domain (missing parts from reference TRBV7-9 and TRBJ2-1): DTGVSQNPRHKITKRGQNVTFRCDPISEHNRLYWYRQTLGQGPEFLTYFQNEAQLEKSRLLSDRFSAERPKGSFSTLEIQRTEQGDSAMYLCASSLGQVYNEQFFGPGTRLTVL.

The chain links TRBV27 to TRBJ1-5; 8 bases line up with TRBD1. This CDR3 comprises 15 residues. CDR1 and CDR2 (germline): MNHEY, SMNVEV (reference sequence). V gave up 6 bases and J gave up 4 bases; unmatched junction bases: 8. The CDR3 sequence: CASSPRGQVNQPQHF. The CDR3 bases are TGTGCCAGCAGCCCGAGGGGACAGGTGAATCAGCCCCAGCATTTT.

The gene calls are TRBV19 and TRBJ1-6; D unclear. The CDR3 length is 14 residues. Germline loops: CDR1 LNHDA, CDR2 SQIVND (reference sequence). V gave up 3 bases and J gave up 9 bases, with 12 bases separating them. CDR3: CASSIPSPSSPLHF. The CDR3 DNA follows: TGTGCCAGTAGTATCCCTTCTCCGAGTTCACCCCTCCACTTT.

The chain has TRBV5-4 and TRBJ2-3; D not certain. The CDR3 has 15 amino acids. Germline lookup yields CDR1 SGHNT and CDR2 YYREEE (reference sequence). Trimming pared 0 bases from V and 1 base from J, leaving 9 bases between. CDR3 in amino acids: CASSLAISGTDTQYF. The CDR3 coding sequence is TGTGCCAGCAGCTTGGCCATCTCGGGCACAGATACGCAGTATTTT.

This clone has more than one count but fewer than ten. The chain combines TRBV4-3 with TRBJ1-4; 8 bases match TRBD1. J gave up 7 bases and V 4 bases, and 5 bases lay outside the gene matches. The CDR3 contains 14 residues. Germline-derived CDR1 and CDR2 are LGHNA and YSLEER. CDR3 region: CASSPRQGREKLFF. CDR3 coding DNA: TGCGCCAGCAGCCCACGACAGGGGCGTGAAAAACTGTTTTTT.

CDR3 amino acids: CASSSGDRAHEQYF. The CDR3 DNA sequence: TGTGCCAGCAGTTCCGGGGACAGGGCCCACGAGCAGTACTTC. The chain is built from TRBV28 and TRBJ2-7; the match to TRBD1 covers 9 bases. The CDR3 sequence is 14 residues long. V shed 4 bases, J shed 5 bases, and the junction held 6 bases outside the gene matches. In germline, CDR1 is MDHEN, CDR2 SYDVKM.

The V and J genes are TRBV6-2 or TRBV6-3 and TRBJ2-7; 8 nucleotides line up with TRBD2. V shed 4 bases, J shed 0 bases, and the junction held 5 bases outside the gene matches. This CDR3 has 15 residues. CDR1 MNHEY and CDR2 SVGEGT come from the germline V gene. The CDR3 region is CASSSPSGYSYEQYF. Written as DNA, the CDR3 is TGTGCCAGCAGTTCCCCTAGCGGGTACTCCTACGAGCAGTACTTC.